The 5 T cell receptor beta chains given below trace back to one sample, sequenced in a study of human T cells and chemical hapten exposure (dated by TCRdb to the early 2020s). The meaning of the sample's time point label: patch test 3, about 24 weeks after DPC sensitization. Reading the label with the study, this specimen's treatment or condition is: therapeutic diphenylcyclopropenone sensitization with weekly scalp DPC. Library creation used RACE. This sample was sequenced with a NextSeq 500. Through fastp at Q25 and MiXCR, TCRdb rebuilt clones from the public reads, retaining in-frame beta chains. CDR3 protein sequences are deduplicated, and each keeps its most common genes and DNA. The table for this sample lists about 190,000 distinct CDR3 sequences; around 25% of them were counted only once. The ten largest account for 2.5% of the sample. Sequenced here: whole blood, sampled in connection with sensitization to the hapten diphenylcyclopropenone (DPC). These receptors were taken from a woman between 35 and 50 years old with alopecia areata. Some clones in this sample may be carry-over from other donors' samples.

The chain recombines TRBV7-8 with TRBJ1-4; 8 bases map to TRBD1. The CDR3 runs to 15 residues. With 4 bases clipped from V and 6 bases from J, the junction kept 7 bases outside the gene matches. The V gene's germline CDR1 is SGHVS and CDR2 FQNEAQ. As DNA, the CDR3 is TGTGCCAGCAGCTCCGACCTGGGACAGGATGAAAAACTGTTTTTT. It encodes CASSSDLGQDEKLFF.

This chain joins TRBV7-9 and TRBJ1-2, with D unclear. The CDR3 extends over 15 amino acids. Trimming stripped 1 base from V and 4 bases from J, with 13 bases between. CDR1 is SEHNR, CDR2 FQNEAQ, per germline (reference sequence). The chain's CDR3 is CASSLGAVMGYGYTF. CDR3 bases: TGTGCCAGCAGCTTAGGAGCGGTGATGGGCTATGGCTACACCTTC.

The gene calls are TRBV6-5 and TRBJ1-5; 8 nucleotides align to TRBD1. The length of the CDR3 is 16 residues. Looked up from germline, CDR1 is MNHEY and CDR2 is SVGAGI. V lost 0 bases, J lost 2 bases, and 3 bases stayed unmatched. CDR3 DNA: TGTGCCAGCAGTTACTCGGCACAGGGGGGCAATCAGCCCCAGCATTTT. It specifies CASSYSAQGGNQPQHF.

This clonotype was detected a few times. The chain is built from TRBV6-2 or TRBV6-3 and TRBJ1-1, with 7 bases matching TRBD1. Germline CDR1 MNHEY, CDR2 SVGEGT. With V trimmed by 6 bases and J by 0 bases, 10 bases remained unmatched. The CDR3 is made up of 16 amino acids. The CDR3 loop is CASRAQGRYMNTEAFF. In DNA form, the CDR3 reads TGTGCCAGCAGGGCACAGGGGAGGTATATGAACACTGAAGCTTTCTTT.

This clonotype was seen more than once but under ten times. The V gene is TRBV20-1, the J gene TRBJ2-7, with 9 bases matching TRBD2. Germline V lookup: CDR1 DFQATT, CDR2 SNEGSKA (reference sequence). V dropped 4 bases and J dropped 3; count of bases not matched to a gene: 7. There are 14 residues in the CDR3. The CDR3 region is CSAIGWREGYEQYF. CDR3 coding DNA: TGCAGTGCTATAGGTTGGCGGGAGGGCTACGAGCAGTACTTC.